The 26 T cell receptor beta chains below all came from one sample that was sequenced in a study of human T cells and chemical hapten exposure. MiXCR, run by TCRdb on the RACE reads, gives a single entry per CDR3 protein. This sample has about 340,000 distinct CDR3 sequences, with around 7% found just once. This sample's time point: patch test 1, 2 weeks after DPC sensitization. Indicated treatment: therapeutic diphenylcyclopropenone sensitization with weekly scalp DPC. The source was whole blood, collected in connection with sensitization to the hapten diphenylcyclopropenone (DPC). Receptors were obtained from a woman aged 18-29 years with alopecia areata. Some clones in this sample may be carry-over from other donors' samples.

CDR3 region: CASSLGRGPDQPQHF. Here the CDR3 DNA reads TGTGCCAGCAGTTTAGGCAGGGGGCCGGATCAGCCCCAGCATTTT. The rearrangement joins TRBV12-3 or TRBV12-4 to TRBJ1-5; 8 bases map to TRBD1. The V and J ends lost 1 base and 5 bases, in that order; junction bases with no gene match: 4. This CDR3 has 15 amino acids.

There are a few counts of this clonotype. The CDR3 DNA reads as TGTGCCAGCAGCCAAGGTCCTGATGGAGGGAACTATGGCTACACCTTC. It translates to CASSQGPDGGNYGYTF. This chain uses TRBV3-1 with TRBJ1-2; D unresolved. CDR1 is LGHDT and CDR2 is YNNKEL in the germline V gene (reference sequence). V gave up 1 base and J gave up 2 bases, with 14 bases separating them. This CDR3 has 16 amino acids.

This clonotype has a count of ten or more. The V gene is TRBV6-1, the J gene TRBJ1-1; D possibly corresponds to TRBD1 (5 bases). Germline-derived CDR1 and CDR2 are MNHNS and SASEGT. The V and J ends lost 2 bases and 10 bases respectively, with 17 bases between them. The CDR3 loop spans 14 amino acids. CDR3 sequence (DNA): TGTGCCAGCAGTGAAATCCCATTTAAGGGGAGAGCTTTCTTT. Protein: CASSEIPFKGRAFF.

J is TRBJ2-6 and V is TRBV7-9; D ambiguous. Germline V gives CDR1 SEHNR, CDR2 FQNEAQ (reference sequence). This CDR3 comprises 17 residues. Trimming left V 5 bases short and J 2 bases short, with 16 bases between. This CDR3 reads CASSHGLTGTGANVLTF. CDR3 sequence (DNA): TGTGCCAGCAGCCACGGTCTCACTGGGACTGGGGCCAACGTCCTGACTTTC.

Ten or more counts support this clonotype. The chain couples TRBV12-3 or TRBV12-4 to TRBJ1-2; D may be TRBD1 (5 bases). V was pared by 6 bases and J by 4 bases, with 12 bases between. This CDR3 is built from 13 residues. CDR3 in DNA: TGTGCCAGCAGGGACTGGGGGGGCTATGGCTACACCTTC. Its translation: CASRDWGGYGYTF.

The genes are TRBV12-3 or TRBV12-4 and TRBJ2-1; 12 bases fit TRBD2. This CDR3 spans 17 amino acids. The trim removed 6 bases at V and 8 bases at J, leaving 14 bases unmatched. This CDR3 reads CASRRSSGGAGIHEQFF. CDR3 coding DNA: TGTGCCAGCAGGCGATCTAGCGGGGGGGCCGGGATCCATGAGCAGTTCTTC.

The CDR3 DNA reads as TGTGCCAGCAGCTTTACCTTTGCGGGGGAGCTCTTTCCCACTAGCACAGATACGCAGTATTTT. Protein product: CASSFTFAGELFPTSTDTQYF. This chain links TRBV5-6 with TRBJ2-3; 7 bases are a match to TRBD2. This CDR3 has 21 residues. Germline CDR1 SGHDT, CDR2 YYEEEE. The V segment lost 2 bases and the J segment 0 bases; nucleotides outside the gene matches: 21.

This clonotype showed up just a few times. The rearrangement links TRBV5-1 to TRBJ1-1, with D unresolved. The CDR3 has 16 residues. Germline CDR1 SGHRS, CDR2 YFSETQ. Trimming cost V 1 base and J 4 bases, with 17 bases left between them. The CDR3 is CASSLRALGAGTEAFF. The CDR3, as DNA: TGCGCCAGCAGCTTGAGAGCCCTAGGCGCGGGCACTGAAGCTTTCTTT.

This clonotype was seen many times. This chain joins TRBV7-8 and TRBJ2-3; D gene unclear. The length of the CDR3 is 14 residues. V lost 4 bases to trimming and J lost 7 bases, with 15 bases between them. Germline assignment: CDR1 SGHVS and CDR2 FQNEAQ. The CDR3 spells CASSSTEVRNTQYF. DNA of the CDR3: TGTGCCAGCAGCTCAACTGAGGTGAGGAATACGCAGTATTTT.

This clonotype was seen a handful of times. The J gene is TRBJ1-1, the V gene TRBV5-6, with a weak D call TRBD1 (6 bases). V was shortened by 4 bases and J by 5 bases, with 21 bases between the two germline ends. The CDR3 spans 16 residues. Germline-derived CDR1 and CDR2 are SGHDT and YYEEEE. DNA for the CDR3: TGTGCCAGCAGCCGCCTCAGCAGGGGAGGAGGGACTGAAGCTTTCTTT. It is translated as CASSRLSRGGGTEAFF.

The rearrangement uses TRBV27 and TRBJ2-7; 7 bases fit TRBD1. V was clipped by 5 bases and J by 2 bases; unmatched bases: 9. Germline V gives CDR1 MNHEY, CDR2 SMNVEV (reference sequence). This CDR3 has 15 amino acids. CDR3 nucleotides: TGTGCCAGCAGTCCTCCCCGGGACAGAGCCTACGAGCAGTACTTC. The encoded protein is CASSPPRDRAYEQYF.

Ten or more counts support this clonotype. The CDR3, as DNA: TGTGCCAGCAAACTATTGGGGGGGTACAATGAGCAGTTCTTC. Protein product: CASKLLGGYNEQFF. The gene calls are TRBV6-5 and TRBJ2-1, with TRBD2 matching over 7 bases. V gave up 7 bases and J gave up 4 bases; unmatched junction bases: 7. This CDR3 contains 14 residues. CDR1 is MNHEY, CDR2 SVGAGI, per germline.

This clonotype was counted between two and nine times. The V and J genes are TRBV6-5 and TRBJ2-3; 7 nucleotides agree with TRBD1. CDR1 is MNHEY, CDR2 SVGAGI, per germline. The CDR3 is made up of 15 amino acids. The trim removed 5 bases at V and 0 bases at J, leaving 5 bases unmatched. CDR3 nucleotides: TGTGCCAGCAGTGACAGGGTTCCTAGCACAGATACGCAGTATTTT. Residues: CASSDRVPSTDTQYF.

A few counts support this clonotype. V and J are TRBV29-1 and TRBJ2-3, with TRBD2 as a possible D gene (6 bases). V was clipped by 1 base and J by 0 bases, with 14 bases between them. Germline V lookup: CDR1 SQVTM, CDR2 ANQGSEA. The CDR3 consists of 16 residues. The CDR3 DNA follows: TGCAGCGTTGAAGGGGGATCTAGCGAAAGCACAGATACGCAGTATTTT. Protein: CSVEGGSSESTDTQYF.

This clonotype was counted between two and nine times. The gene calls are TRBV5-5 and TRBJ1-1; D not resolved. Germline CDR1 reads SGHKS; CDR2 reads YYEKEE (reference sequence). Between the trimmed V and J ends, which lost 2 bases and 1 base, there was a span of 6 bases. This CDR3 is built from 13 residues. The CDR3 loop reads CASSFQANTEAFF. The CDR3 region has the DNA TGTGCCAGCAGCTTTCAGGCGAACACTGAAGCTTTCTTT.

This clonotype was observed a handful of times. The chain recombines TRBV21-1 with TRBJ1-5; the table's D call, TRBD1, was not checked against the DNA. TRBV21-1 is noted as a pseudogene. This CDR3 contains 16 residues. In DNA, the CDR3 is TGTGCCAGCAGATTTGCTGCGGGACAAAGCAATCAGCCCCAGCATTTT. Amino acid sequence: CASRFAAGQSNQPQHF.

This clonotype has only a few counts. The V and J genes are TRBV11-2 and TRBJ1-5, with a tentative D call TRBD1 (5 bases). V lost 2 bases and J 3 bases, leaving 14 bases between the germline ends. In germline, CDR1 is SGHAT, CDR2 FQNNGV. This CDR3 comprises 16 residues. CDR3 coding DNA: TGTGCCAGCAGCTTAACCGGGACGGAGTCCAATCAGCCCCAGCATTTT. It encodes CASSLTGTESNQPQHF.

The table lists this clonotype with a few counts. V gene TRBV4-2 combines with J gene TRBJ1-3; no clear D gene. Between the trimmed V and J ends, which lost 4 bases and 4 bases, there was a span of 11 bases. CDR3 size: 14 residues. Germline assignment: CDR1 LGHNA and CDR2 YNFKEQ. For the CDR3, the DNA is TGTGCCAGCAGCCCTCGAAAAGCCGGAAACACCATATATTTT. Residues: CASSPRKAGNTIYF.

The rearrangement links TRBV6-2 or TRBV6-3 to TRBJ1-3; D is possibly TRBD1 (5 bases). This CDR3 is built from 17 residues. Trimming left V 5 bases short and J 0 bases short, with 17 bases between. CDR1 and CDR2 (germline): MNHEY, SVGEGT. The CDR3 DNA reads as TGTGCCAGCAGTGAACCACGACAGTCCCACTCTGGAAACACCATATATTTT. Protein sequence: CASSEPRQSHSGNTIYF.

The rearrangement joins TRBV7-8 to TRBJ2-7; 16 bases agree with TRBD2. There are 19 residues in the CDR3. From germline, CDR1 is SGHVS and CDR2 FQNEAQ. Trimming cost V 5 bases and J 0 bases; bases outside gene matches: 10. CDR3 nucleotide sequence: TGTGCCAGCAGCCTCAGAGCCGGGACTAGCGGGGGGGCCTCCTACGAGCAGTACTTC. It specifies CASSLRAGTSGGASYEQYF.

This clonotype was found a few times. The V call is TRBV6-5, the J call TRBJ1-6, with no clear D. The CDR3 covers 13 residues. V was clipped by 8 bases and J by 9 bases, with 14 bases between them. Germline lookup yields CDR1 MNHEY and CDR2 SVGAGI. The DNA of the CDR3 is TGTGCCAGCGGCCCCCGTTTACCTTCACCCCTCCACTTT. It yields the protein CASGPRLPSPLHF.

This clonotype was recorded at least ten times. J is TRBJ2-3 and V is TRBV4-3, with D unresolved. The germline V and J ends were trimmed by 0 bases and 7 bases, with 8 bases remaining between them. CDR1 is LGHNA and CDR2 is YSLEER in the germline V gene. The CDR3 covers 13 residues. For the CDR3, the DNA is TGCGCCAGCAGCCAAGATCGTGGATATACGCAGTATTTT. Translation: CASSQDRGYTQYF.

This rearrangement joins TRBV20-1 to TRBJ1-2, with D tentatively TRBD1 (5 bases). Germline CDR1 is DFQATT and CDR2 is SNEGSKA (reference sequence). The V end was cut by 0 bases, the J end by 6 bases, with 11 bases between. This CDR3 region has 13 residues. The CDR3 region is CSARDGASDGYTF. CDR3 coding DNA: TGCAGTGCTAGAGATGGGGCCTCTGATGGCTACACCTTC.

The chain is built from TRBV27 and TRBJ2-3, with D possibly called TRBD1 or TRBD2 (5 bases each). CDR3 length equals 16 residues. From germline, CDR1 is MNHEY and CDR2 SMNVEV (reference sequence). V was trimmed by 0 bases and J by 4 bases, leaving 14 bases between them. CDR3 nucleotides: TGTGCCAGCAGTTTATCAAGAGGCAGGGACCCAGATACGCAGTATTTT. The encoded protein is CASSLSRGRDPDTQYF.

Concerning this clonotype: An end of the junction does not agree with germline; a read error may underlie this. The chain carries TRBV29-1 and TRBJ1-2, with TRBD1 matching 10 bases. This CDR3 spans 12 amino acids. Per germline, CDR1 SQVTM and CDR2 ANQGSEA. Here the CDR3 DNA reads TGCAGCGTAGAAGGACAGGGGGAAGACTACACCTTC. It translates to CSVEGQGEDYTF.

This clonotype was counted many times. The chain employs TRBV18 and TRBJ1-1; D perhaps matches TRBD1 (5 bases). Trimming took 8 bases from V and 1 from J, leaving 11 bases between them. The CDR3 contains 13 residues. Looked up from germline, CDR1 is KGHSH and CDR2 is LQKENI. The CDR3 spells CASSPTANTEAFF. CDR3 coding DNA: TGTGCCAGCAGCCCGACAGCGAACACTGAAGCTTTCTTT. Looking up the rest from reference TRBV18 and TRBJ1-1 gives the full variable domain: NAGVMQNPRHLVRRRGQEARLRCSPMKGHSHVYWYRQLPEEGLKFMVYLQKENIIDESGMPKERFSAEFPKEGPSILRIQQVVRGDSAAYFCASSPTANTEAFFGQGTRLTVV.